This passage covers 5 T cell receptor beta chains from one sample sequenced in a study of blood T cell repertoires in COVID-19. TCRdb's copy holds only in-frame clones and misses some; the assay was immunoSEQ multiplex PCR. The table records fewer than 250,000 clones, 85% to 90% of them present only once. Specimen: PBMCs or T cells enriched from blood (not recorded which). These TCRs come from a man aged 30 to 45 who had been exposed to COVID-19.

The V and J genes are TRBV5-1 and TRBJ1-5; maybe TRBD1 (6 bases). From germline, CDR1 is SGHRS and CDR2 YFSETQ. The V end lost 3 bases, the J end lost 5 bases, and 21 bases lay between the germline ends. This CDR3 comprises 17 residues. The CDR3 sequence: CASSWPWGGQLHQPQHF. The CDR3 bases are TGCGCCAGCAGCTGGCCCTGGGGCGGACAGTTACATCAGCCCCAGCATTTT. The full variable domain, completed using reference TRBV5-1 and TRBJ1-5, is KAGVTQTPRYLIKTRGQQVTLSCSPISGHRSVSWYQQTPGQGLQFLFEYFSETQRNKGNFPGRFSGRQFSNSRSEMNVSTLELGDSALYLCASSWPWGGQLHQPQHFGDGTRLSIL.

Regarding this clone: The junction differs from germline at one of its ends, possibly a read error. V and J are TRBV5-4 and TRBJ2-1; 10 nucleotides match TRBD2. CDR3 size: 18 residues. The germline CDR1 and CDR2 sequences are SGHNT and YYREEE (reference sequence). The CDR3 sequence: CASGLARSSGGAKNEQFF. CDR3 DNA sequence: TGTGCCAGCGGCTTGGCTAGGTCAAGCGGGGGGGCAAAAAATGAGCAGTTCTTC. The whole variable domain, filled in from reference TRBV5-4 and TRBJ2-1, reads ETGVTQSPTHLIKTRGQQVTLRCSSQSGHNTVSWYQQALGQGPQFIFQYYREEENGRGNFPPRFSGLQFPNYSSELNVNALELDDSALYLCASGLARSSGGAKNEQFFGPGTRLTVL.

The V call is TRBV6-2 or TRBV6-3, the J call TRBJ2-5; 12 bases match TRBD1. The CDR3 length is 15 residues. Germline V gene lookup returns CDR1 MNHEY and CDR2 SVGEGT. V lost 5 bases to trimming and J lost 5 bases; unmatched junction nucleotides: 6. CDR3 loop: CASSSPGQGAETQYF. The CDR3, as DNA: TGTGCCAGCAGTAGCCCGGGACAGGGGGCCGAGACCCAGTACTTC.

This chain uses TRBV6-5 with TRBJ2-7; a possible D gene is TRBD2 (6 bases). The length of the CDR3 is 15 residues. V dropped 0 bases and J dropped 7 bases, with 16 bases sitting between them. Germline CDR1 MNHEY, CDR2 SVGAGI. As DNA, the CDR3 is TGTGCCAGCAGTTACTCTTCGGCGACTGGGGGGGAGCAGTACTTC. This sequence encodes CASSYSSATGGEQYF.

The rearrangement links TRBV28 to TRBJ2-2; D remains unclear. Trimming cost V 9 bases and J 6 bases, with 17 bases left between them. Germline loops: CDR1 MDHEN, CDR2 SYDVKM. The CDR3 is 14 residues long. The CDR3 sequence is CASYQYSGSGELFF. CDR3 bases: TGTGCCAGTTACCAATATTCCGGTTCCGGGGAGCTGTTTTTT.